This T cell receptor beta chain was identified during a study of beta chain features in type 1 diabetes. In the study overall: Examined across all samples were some 99 million sorted cells. Overall study results and limits: Within each of all four CD4+ subsets, Type 1 diabetes patients had TCRB CDR3s that were moderately but significantly shorter. There were fewer insertions and more deletions at the VDJ junctions of type 1 diabetes patients.

The isolated RNA, all of it, was reverse transcribed, so expressed TCRB transcripts were what got sequenced. Sequencing used immunoSEQ multiplex PCR; TCRdb keeps in-frame clones, though not all of them. The repertoire has around 360,000 clones, roughly 12% of them found once; the top ten carry about 0.01%. Unmatched junction bases numbered 13, after V lost 4 bases and J lost 1 base. The CDR3 loop spans 18 amino acids. Per germline, CDR1 SEHNR and CDR2 FQNEAQ (reference sequence). Turning to this clone: Its antigen remains unknown.

The sequence was collected from a woman between 18 and 29 years old with type 1 diabetes. The specimen sequenced was naive CD4+ T cells from blood. V and J are TRBV7-9 and TRBJ2-3; 8 bases are a match to TRBD1. CDR3 in amino acids: CASSSLRDRWAGTDTQYF. The DNA for the CDR3 is TGTGCCAGCAGCTCGCTCCGGGACAGGTGGGCTGGCACAGATACGCAGTATTTT.